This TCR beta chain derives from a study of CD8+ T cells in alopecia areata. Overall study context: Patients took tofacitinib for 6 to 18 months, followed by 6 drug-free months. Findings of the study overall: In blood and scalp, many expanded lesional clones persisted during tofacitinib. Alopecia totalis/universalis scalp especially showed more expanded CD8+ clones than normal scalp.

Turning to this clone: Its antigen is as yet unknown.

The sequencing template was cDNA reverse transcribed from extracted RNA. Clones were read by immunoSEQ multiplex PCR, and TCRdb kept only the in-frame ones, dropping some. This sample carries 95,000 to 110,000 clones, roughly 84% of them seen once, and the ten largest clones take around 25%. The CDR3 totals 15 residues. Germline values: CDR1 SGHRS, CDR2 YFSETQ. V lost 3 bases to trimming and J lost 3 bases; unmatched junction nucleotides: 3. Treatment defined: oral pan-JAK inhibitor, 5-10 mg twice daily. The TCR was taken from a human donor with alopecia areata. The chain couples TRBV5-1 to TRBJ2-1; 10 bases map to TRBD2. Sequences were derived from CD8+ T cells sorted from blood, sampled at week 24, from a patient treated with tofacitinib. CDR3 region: CASSSTSGLYNEQFF. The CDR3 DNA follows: TGCGCCAGCAGCTCGACTAGCGGGCTCTACAATGAGCAGTTCTTC.